In its sample, the clone carrying this T cell receptor (beta chain) was seen a few times. Antigen: not known. The CDR3 spans 12 residues. TCRdb reprocessed the 5' RACE reads with MiXCR, giving one entry per CDR3 protein. Among hundreds of thousands of distinct CDR3 sequences listed, roughly a sixth were seen once. This entry is derived from a study of T-cell memory formation after mild COVID-19. General observations from the study: Researchers report contracting CD4+ clones mostly in CM and EM, with CD8+ clones in EMRA.

This TCR was recovered from an adult woman who had mild COVID-19 (a few samples of this study predate the infection). Cell type and time point are not known. V gene TRBV21-1 combines with J gene TRBJ2-7; TRBD1 was called by the table and not checked on the DNA. TRBV21-1 is annotated as a pseudogene. The material sequenced was PBMCs or a T cell subset sorted from them (not recorded which). The CDR3 sequence is CASSKADSEQYF. CDR3 DNA: TGTGCCAGCAGCAAAGCCGACAGCGAGCAGTACTTC.